This T cell receptor (beta chain) appears in the sequencing data of a study of T cells in Graves' hyperthyroidism and ophthalmopathy (dated by TCRdb to the late 2010s). A note on the overall study: Peripheral blood was sampled at the time of initial diagnosis, prior to any treatment. To identify distinguishing TCR V-J signatures, a discovery cohort of around 100 patients was used, comprising some 43 with Graves' ophthalmopathy and around 60 with stable Graves' hyperthyroidism. Prospective prediction of ophthalmopathy was tested in an independent validation cohort of approximately 19 hyperthyroidism patients and 15 to 17 patients who later progressed to ophthalmopathy. The roughly 100 discovery patients were randomly divided into training and test sets at a 7:3 ratio. In several Graves' hyperthyroidism patients, the study also compared T-cell repertoires from thyroid tissue with T-cell repertoires from blood. After sampling, hyperthyroidism patients received methimazole starting at 30 mg daily, and ophthalmopathy patients received high-dose intravenous methylprednisolone. TCR Vbeta CDR3 sequencing of approximately 140 peripheral blood samples (approximately 44 ophthalmopathy, 75 hyperthyroidism and approximately 17 progressor patients) is reported in the paper. Paper-wide results and their limitations: Blood samples also contained most of the expanded thyroid clonotypes (frequency above 0.001), which suggests that blood repertoires may reflect thyroid immune responses. In validation, progression to ophthalmopathy was predicted by the model with nearly 71% sensitivity and roughly 76% specificity, a median of 6.5 months before onset. Sample size was not statistically predetermined, and investigators were not blinded to group allocation. In cross-validation, a model built on a 13 V-J signature told ophthalmopathy apart from stable hyperthyroidism with approximately 91% sensitivity and roughly 83% specificity, and in testing the same model reached 80%/75%.

The hyperthyroidism patients were between 18 and 65 years old and newly diagnosed, with a disease duration of less than 2 months. The study excluded patients with uncontrolled infections, other autoimmune diseases, pregnancy or lactation. Diagnoses were based on clinical symptoms, serum thyroxine and TRAb, thyroid ultrasound and orbital computed tomography. For progressor patients, blood was drawn at the first diagnosis of hyperthyroidism, before any ophthalmopathy symptoms had appeared. PBMCs were separated from about 10 ml of fresh peripheral blood using Ficoll-Paque density gradient centrifugation. Patients classed as progressors first received a Graves' hyperthyroidism diagnosis and then went on to develop ophthalmopathy during follow-up. Total RNA was extracted with Trizol reagent, and quality was checked on an Agilent 2100 Bioanalyzer. Amplification of TCR beta CDR3 regions was carried out from RNA transcripts. A first-round RT-PCR of the TCR CDR3 used the HTBI primer set with the Qiagen OneStep RT-PCR kit. Libraries were constructed in a second round of multiplex PCR, after which size selection and purification were performed. Libraries were sequenced paired-end with 100 bp reads on an Illumina HiSeq2000. As for the original processing: SOAPnuke was used to process the raw data, removing reads that contained adapters or uncalled bases, had a mean Phred below 15, or lacked an exact match to the constant primer or identifier. High-quality paired reads were merged using COPE v1.2.5, and each unique nucleotide sequence was defined as a clonotype. Clonotypes were aligned to IMGT TRBV, TRBD and TRBJ reference segments using MiTCR v1.1. Analysis was restricted to V-J combinations with a frequency above 0.0001, which covered just over 98% of repertoires. The TCS score was defined as F50 (clonal expansion) divided by E x V (chaos), with BLOSUM62-based TCRdist calculated between CDR3 peptides within each V-J. Welch's t-statistics and random forest reduced around 510 V-J features to 10 to 15, which were used in a naive Bayes classifier (R e1071). TCRdb reran the public reads through fastp at Q25 and MiXCR, keeping productive beta chains. A single entry per CDR3 protein holds the most common genes and DNA from its merged rows. These V and J calls rely on TCRdb rather than the paper's analysis. In this sample the table shows hundreds of thousands of distinct CDR3 sequences, under 20% of which occur a single time. The leading ten clones occupy over 15% of the sample.

There are 17 amino acids in the CDR3, from cysteine to phenylalanine inclusive. Of all the DNA, just the CDR3 is kept, 51 bases in frame from base 1. V is shortened by 5 bases, J by 0 bases, and the region joining them spans 18 bases. From the germline V gene, CDR1 is SGHTA and CDR2 is FQGTGA. This clonotype was detected ten times or more. Which antigen it targets is not known. One base away there is no much larger clone; base qualities are not given. The receptor's source is a woman in her forties or fifties with Graves' hyperthyroidism that later progressed to Graves' ophthalmopathy. This sequence uses TRBV7-3 and TRBJ2-3; TRBD2 is a possible D gene, resting on 5 matching bases. The sample comprised blood. CDR3 protein: CASSPPPAAGSTDTQYF. The DNA sequence is TGTGCCAGCAGCCCCCCCCCAGCGGCGGGTAGCACAGATACGCAGTATTTT.